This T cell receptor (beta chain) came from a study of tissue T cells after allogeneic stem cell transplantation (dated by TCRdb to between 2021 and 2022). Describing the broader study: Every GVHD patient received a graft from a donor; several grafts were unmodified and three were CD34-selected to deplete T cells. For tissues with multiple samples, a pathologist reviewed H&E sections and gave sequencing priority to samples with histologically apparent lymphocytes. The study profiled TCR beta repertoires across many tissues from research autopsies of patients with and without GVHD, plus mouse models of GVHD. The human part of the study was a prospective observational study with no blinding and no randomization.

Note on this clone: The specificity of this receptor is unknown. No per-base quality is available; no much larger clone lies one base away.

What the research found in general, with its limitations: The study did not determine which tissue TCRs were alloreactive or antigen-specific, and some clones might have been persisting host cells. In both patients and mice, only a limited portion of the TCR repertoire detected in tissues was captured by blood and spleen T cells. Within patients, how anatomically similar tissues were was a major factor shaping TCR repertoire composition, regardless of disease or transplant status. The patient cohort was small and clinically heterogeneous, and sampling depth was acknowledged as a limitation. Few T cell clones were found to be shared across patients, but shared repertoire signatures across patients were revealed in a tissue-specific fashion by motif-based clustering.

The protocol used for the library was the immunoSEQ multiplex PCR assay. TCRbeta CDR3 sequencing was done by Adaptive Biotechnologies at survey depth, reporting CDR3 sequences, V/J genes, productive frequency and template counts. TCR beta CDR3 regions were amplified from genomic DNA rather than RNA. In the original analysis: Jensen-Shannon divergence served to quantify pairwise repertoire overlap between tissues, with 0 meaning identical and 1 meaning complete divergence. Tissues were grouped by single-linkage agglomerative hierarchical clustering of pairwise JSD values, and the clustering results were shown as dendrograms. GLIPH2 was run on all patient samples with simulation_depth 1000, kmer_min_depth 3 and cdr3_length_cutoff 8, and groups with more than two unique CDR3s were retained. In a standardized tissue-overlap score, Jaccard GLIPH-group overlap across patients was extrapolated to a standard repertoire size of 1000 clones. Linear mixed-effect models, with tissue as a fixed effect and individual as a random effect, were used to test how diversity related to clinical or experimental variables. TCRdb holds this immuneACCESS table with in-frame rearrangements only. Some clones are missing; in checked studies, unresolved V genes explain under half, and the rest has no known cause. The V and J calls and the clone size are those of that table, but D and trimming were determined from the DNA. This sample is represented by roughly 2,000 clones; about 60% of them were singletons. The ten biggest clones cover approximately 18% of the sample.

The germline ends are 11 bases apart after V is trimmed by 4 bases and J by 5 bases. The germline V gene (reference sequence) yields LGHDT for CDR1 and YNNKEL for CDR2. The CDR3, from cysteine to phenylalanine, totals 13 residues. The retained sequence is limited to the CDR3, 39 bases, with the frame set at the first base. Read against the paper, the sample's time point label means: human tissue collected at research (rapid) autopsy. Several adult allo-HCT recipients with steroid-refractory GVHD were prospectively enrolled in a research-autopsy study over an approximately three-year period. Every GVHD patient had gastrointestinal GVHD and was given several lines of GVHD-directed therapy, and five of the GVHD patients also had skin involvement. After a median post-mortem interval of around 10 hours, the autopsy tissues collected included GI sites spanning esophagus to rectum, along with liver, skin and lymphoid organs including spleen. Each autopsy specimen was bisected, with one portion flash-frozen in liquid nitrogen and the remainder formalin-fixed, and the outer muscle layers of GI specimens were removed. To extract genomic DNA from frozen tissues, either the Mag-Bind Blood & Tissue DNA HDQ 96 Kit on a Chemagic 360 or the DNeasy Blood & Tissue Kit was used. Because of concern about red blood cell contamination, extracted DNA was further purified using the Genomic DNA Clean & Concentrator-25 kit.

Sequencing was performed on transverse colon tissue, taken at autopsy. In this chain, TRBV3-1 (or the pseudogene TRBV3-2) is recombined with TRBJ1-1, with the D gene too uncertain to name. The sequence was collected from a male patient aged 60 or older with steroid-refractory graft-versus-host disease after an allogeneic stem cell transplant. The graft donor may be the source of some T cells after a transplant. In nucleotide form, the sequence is TGTGCCAGCAGCCCCCGCCCGGGGACTGAAGCTTTCTTT. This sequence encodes CASSPRPGTEAFF.